These T cell receptor beta chains were read from a single sample in a study of blood T cell repertoires in COVID-19. Generated by immunoSEQ multiplex PCR, the TCRdb table keeps only in-frame clones and is missing some. The table lists 130,000 to 150,000 clones, roughly nine tenths of them singletons, with roughly 3% in the top ten. The sample consisted of peripheral blood. The receptors shown here come from a woman aged 55-75 years with active COVID-19. Each CDR3 is given with its conserved first and last residue. The order of the fields is CDR3 protein, CDR3 DNA, D gene, J gene, V gene, clone size. A D gene is named only where the DNA matches it firmly. The size of a clone is reported for some rows only, either as once, few or many, or as a class for expanded clones.

CDR3 protein: CASSLRTSGDNEQFF; CDR3 DNA: TGTGCCAGCTCACTCCGGACTAGCGGGGACAATGAGCAGTTCTTC; D gene: TRBD2; J gene: TRBJ2-1; V gene: TRBV18; clone size: NA
CDR3 protein: CASRDRQGFYGYTF; CDR3 DNA: TGCGCCAGCAGGGATCGACAGGGATTCTATGGCTACACCTTC; D gene: TRBD1; J gene: TRBJ1-2; V gene: TRBV5-1; clone size: once
CDR3 protein: CASSSGWGRGEQFF; CDR3 DNA: TGCGCCAGCAGCTCTGGCTGGGGTAGGGGCGAGCAGTTCTTC; D gene: NA; J gene: TRBJ2-1; V gene: TRBV5-1; clone size: NA
CDR3 protein: CATSDLLGTERYTF; CDR3 DNA: TGTGCCACCAGTGATTTGCTCGGGACAGAGCGCTACACCTTC; D gene: TRBD1; J gene: TRBJ1-2; V gene: TRBV24-1; clone size: NA
CDR3 protein: CASSARVDYNSPLHF; CDR3 DNA: TGTGCCAGCAGCGCCCGGGTCGACTATAATTCACCCCTCCACTTT; D gene: NA; J gene: TRBJ1-6; V gene: TRBV7-8; clone size: NA
CDR3 protein: CASSEAGESNQPQHF; CDR3 DNA: TGTGCCAGCAGTGAAGCCGGTGAATCTAATCAGCCCCAGCATTTT; D gene: NA; J gene: TRBJ1-5; V gene: TRBV6-1; clone size: NA
CDR3 protein: CASSPPAGRRNTEAFF; CDR3 DNA: TGTGCCAGCTCACCACCGGCAGGGAGGAGGAACACTGAAGCTTTCTTT; D gene: NA; J gene: TRBJ1-1; V gene: TRBV18; clone size: NA
CDR3 protein: CASSGGSNQPQHF; CDR3 DNA: TGTGCCAGCTCAGGCGGGTCCAATCAGCCCCAGCATTTT; D gene: NA; J gene: TRBJ1-5; V gene: TRBV18; clone size: NA
CDR3 protein: CASSLEALTGAEAFF; CDR3 DNA: TGTGCCAGCAGCTTGGAGGCCTTAACAGGTGCTGAAGCTTTCTTT; D gene: NA; J gene: TRBJ1-1; V gene: TRBV5-6; clone size: NA
CDR3 protein: CATQGTFVAGGGADTQYF; CDR3 DNA: TGTGCCACCCAGGGGACATTCGTAGCGGGAGGAGGGGCAGATACGCAGTATTTT; D gene: TRBD2; J gene: TRBJ2-3; V gene: TRBV24-1; clone size: once
CDR3 protein: CATSEPTSGRRGETQYF; CDR3 DNA: TGTGCCACCAGTGAACCGACTAGCGGGAGGCGGGGGGAGACCCAGTACTTC; D gene: TRBD2; J gene: TRBJ2-5; V gene: TRBV24-1; clone size: NA
CDR3 protein: CASSSRIRHDSNQPQHF; CDR3 DNA: TGTGCCAGCAGTTCTCGGATACGACATGATAGCAATCAGCCCCAGCATTTT; D gene: NA; J gene: TRBJ1-5; V gene: TRBV27; clone size: NA
CDR3 protein: CASMPTGRTGELFF; CDR3 DNA: TGTGCCAGTATGCCCACAGGGCGCACCGGGGAGCTGTTTTTT; D gene: NA; J gene: TRBJ2-2; V gene: TRBV19; clone size: NA
CDR3 protein: CASSSQAWTDTQYF; CDR3 DNA: TGTGCCAGTAGTAGCCAGGCATGGACAGATACGCAGTATTTT; D gene: NA; J gene: TRBJ2-3; V gene: TRBV19; clone size: NA
CDR3 protein: CASREWRENTEAFF; CDR3 DNA: TGTGCCAGCAGAGAATGGCGGGAGAACACTGAAGCTTTCTTT; D gene: NA; J gene: TRBJ1-1; V gene: TRBV25-1; clone size: NA
CDR3 protein: CASSRQGGTGELFF; CDR3 DNA: TGTGCCAGCTCACGACAGGGGGGGACCGGGGAGCTGTTTTTT; D gene: TRBD1; J gene: TRBJ2-2; V gene: TRBV11-1; clone size: once
CDR3 protein: CASSLLVGLPYEQYF; CDR3 DNA: TGCGCCAGCAGCTTGCTCGTCGGGTTACCTTACGAGCAGTACTTC; D gene: NA; J gene: TRBJ2-7; V gene: TRBV5-1; clone size: NA
CDR3 protein: CAISDLLEQYF; CDR3 DNA: TGTGCCATCAGTGATTTACTTGAGCAGTACTTC; D gene: NA; J gene: TRBJ2-7; V gene: TRBV10-3; clone size: NA
CDR3 protein: CASSPGSWLAGNEQFF; CDR3 DNA: TGTGCCAGCAGCCCGGGCTCGTGGCTAGCGGGCAATGAGCAGTTCTTC; D gene: TRBD2; J gene: TRBJ2-1; V gene: TRBV7-3; clone size: once
CDR3 protein: CASSGGAKNIQYF; CDR3 DNA: TGTGCCAGCAGTGGGGGGGCCAAAAACATTCAGTACTTC; D gene: NA; J gene: TRBJ2-4; V gene: TRBV28; clone size: once
CDR3 protein: CASSPRGRGPGDTQYF; CDR3 DNA: TGTGCCAGCTCACCCCGGGGGAGGGGCCCAGGAGATACGCAGTATTTT; D gene: TRBD2; J gene: TRBJ2-3; V gene: TRBV18; clone size: NA
CDR3 protein: CASSPGATRPQHF; CDR3 DNA: TGTGCCAGCAGCCCAGGGGCAACTCGGCCCCAGCATTTT; D gene: NA; J gene: TRBJ1-5; V gene: TRBV11-2; clone size: few
CDR3 protein: CASSLGLVNEQFF; CDR3 DNA: TGTGCCAGCAGTTTAGGGCTAGTCAATGAGCAGTTCTTC; D gene: NA; J gene: TRBJ2-1; V gene: TRBV12-3/TRBV12-4; clone size: NA
CDR3 protein: CASSLSSGSSSTDTQYF; CDR3 DNA: TGTGCCAGCAGCTTATCTAGCGGGAGTTCTAGCACAGATACGCAGTATTTT; D gene: TRBD2; J gene: TRBJ2-3; V gene: TRBV7-2; clone size: NA
CDR3 protein: CASSDGAGGSEQYF; CDR3 DNA: TGTGCCAGCAGCGATGGGGCCGGCGGGAGCGAGCAGTACTTC; D gene: TRBD2; J gene: TRBJ2-7; V gene: TRBV9; clone size: NA
CDR3 protein: CASSAGTTPYEQYF; CDR3 DNA: TGCGCCAGCAGTGCCGGGACTACCCCCTACGAGCAGTACTTC; D gene: TRBD2; J gene: TRBJ2-7; V gene: TRBV10-2; clone size: NA
CDR3 protein: CASSYTTGVGNTIYF; CDR3 DNA: TGTGCCAGCAGTTACACGACAGGGGTCGGAAACACCATATATTTT; D gene: TRBD1; J gene: TRBJ1-3; V gene: TRBV6-5; clone size: NA
CDR3 protein: CASSPDRAAIQYF; CDR3 DNA: TGTGCCAGTAGTCCGGACAGGGCCGCCATTCAGTACTTC; D gene: TRBD1; J gene: TRBJ2-4; V gene: TRBV19; clone size: NA
CDR3 protein: CASSRTLAGGINEQFF; CDR3 DNA: TGTGCCAGCAGCCGTACGTTAGCGGGAGGGATCAATGAGCAGTTCTTC; D gene: TRBD2; J gene: TRBJ2-1; V gene: TRBV11-3; clone size: NA
CDR3 protein: CASSDGGGVPTDTQYF; CDR3 DNA: TGTGCCAGCAGTGACGGCGGGGGGGTCCCCACAGATACGCAGTATTTT; D gene: TRBD2; J gene: TRBJ2-3; V gene: TRBV6-4; clone size: NA
CDR3 protein: CASQPGQRLKLFF; CDR3 DNA: TGTGCCAGCCAACCGGGACAGAGACTAAAACTGTTTTTT; D gene: TRBD1; J gene: TRBJ1-4; V gene: TRBV2; clone size: NA
CDR3 protein: CAWDGTSGLNEQFF; CDR3 DNA: TGTGCCTGGGATGGGACTAGCGGGTTGAATGAGCAGTTCTTC; D gene: TRBD2; J gene: TRBJ2-1; V gene: TRBV30; clone size: NA
CDR3 protein: CASSPGQANTEAFF; CDR3 DNA: TGTGCCAGCAGTCCTGGACAGGCGAACACTGAAGCTTTCTTT; D gene: TRBD1; J gene: TRBJ1-1; V gene: TRBV2; clone size: NA
CDR3 protein: CASSEVTGNTRYTF; CDR3 DNA: TGTGCCAGCAGTGAAGTAACAGGGAATACGCGCTACACCTTC; D gene: NA; J gene: TRBJ1-2; V gene: TRBV6-1; clone size: NA
CDR3 protein: CASSRPDLSSYNSPLHF; CDR3 DNA: TGTGCCAGCAGCCGCCCGGACTTGAGCTCCTATAATTCACCCCTCCACTTT; D gene: NA; J gene: TRBJ1-6; V gene: TRBV28; clone size: NA
CDR3 protein: CASSPMTSSGSYEQYF; CDR3 DNA: TGTGCCAGCAGCCCCATGACGTCTAGCGGTTCCTACGAGCAGTACTTC; D gene: TRBD2; J gene: TRBJ2-7; V gene: TRBV7-2; clone size: NA
CDR3 protein: CASRETGTSTDTQYF; CDR3 DNA: TGTGCCAGTAGAGAGACAGGGACTAGCACAGATACGCAGTATTTT; D gene: NA; J gene: TRBJ2-3; V gene: TRBV19; clone size: NA
CDR3 protein: CASSDRTGILYGYTF; CDR3 DNA: TGTGCCAGCAGTGACAGGACAGGGATCCTATATGGCTACACCTTC; D gene: TRBD1; J gene: TRBJ1-2; V gene: TRBV6-2/TRBV6-3; clone size: NA
CDR3 protein: CASSRSRQGTEAFF; CDR3 DNA: TGTGCCAGCAGCCGCTCCAGACAGGGGACGGAAGCTTTCTTT; D gene: TRBD1; J gene: TRBJ1-1; V gene: TRBV3-1/TRBV3-2; clone size: NA
CDR3 protein: CASSSDFREQFF; CDR3 DNA: TGTGCCAGCAGCTCCGACTTTAGGGAGCAGTTCTTC; D gene: NA; J gene: TRBJ2-1; V gene: TRBV11-2; clone size: NA
CDR3 protein: CASSLASGGRTEAFF; CDR3 DNA: TGTGCCAGCAGCTTAGCCTCGGGGGGGAGGACTGAAGCTTTCTTT; D gene: NA; J gene: TRBJ1-1; V gene: TRBV7-6; clone size: NA
CDR3 protein: CAIQGAGELFF; CDR3 DNA: TGTGCCATACAGGGTGCCGGGGAGCTGTTTTTT; D gene: NA; J gene: TRBJ2-2; V gene: TRBV6-5; clone size: NA
CDR3 protein: CASSVGGSGSFNEQFF; CDR3 DNA: TGTGCCAGCAGCGTAGGCGGGAGCGGGAGCTTCAATGAGCAGTTCTTC; D gene: TRBD2; J gene: TRBJ2-1; V gene: TRBV9; clone size: NA
CDR3 protein: CASSSGLAVVEQFF; CDR3 DNA: TGTGCCAGCAGTTCGGGACTAGCGGTAGTTGAGCAGTTCTTC; D gene: TRBD2; J gene: TRBJ2-1; V gene: TRBV7-2; clone size: once